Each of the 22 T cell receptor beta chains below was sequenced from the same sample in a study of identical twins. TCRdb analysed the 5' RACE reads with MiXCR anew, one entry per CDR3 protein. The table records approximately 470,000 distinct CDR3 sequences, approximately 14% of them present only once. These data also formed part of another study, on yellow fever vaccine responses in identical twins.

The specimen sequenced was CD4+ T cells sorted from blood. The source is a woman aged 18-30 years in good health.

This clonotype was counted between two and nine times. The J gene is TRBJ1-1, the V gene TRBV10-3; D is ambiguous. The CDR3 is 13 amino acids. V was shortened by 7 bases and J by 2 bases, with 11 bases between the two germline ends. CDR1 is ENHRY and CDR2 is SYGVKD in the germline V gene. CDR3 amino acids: CAITRGGNTEAFF. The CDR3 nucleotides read TGTGCCATCACCCGGGGAGGAAACACTGAAGCTTTCTTT.

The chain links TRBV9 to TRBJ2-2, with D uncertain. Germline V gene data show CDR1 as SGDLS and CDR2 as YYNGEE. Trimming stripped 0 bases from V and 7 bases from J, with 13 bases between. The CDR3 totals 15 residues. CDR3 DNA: TGTGCCAGCAGCGTAGGGAGTCAGGTCTTCGGGGAGCTGTTTTTT. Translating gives CASSVGSQVFGELFF.

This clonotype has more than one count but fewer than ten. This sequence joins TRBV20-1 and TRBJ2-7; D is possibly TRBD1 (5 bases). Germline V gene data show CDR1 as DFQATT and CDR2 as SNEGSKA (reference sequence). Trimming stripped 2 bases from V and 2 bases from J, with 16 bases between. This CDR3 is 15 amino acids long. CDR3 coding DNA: TGCAGTGCTAGACTGCAGGGAATATTGACCTACGAGCAGTACTTC. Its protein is CSARLQGILTYEQYF.

The CDR3 DNA follows: TGTGCCAGCAGTTTAGCCAGCGGGAGAAGACACGAGCAGTACTTC. Protein: CASSLASGRRHEQYF. The genes are TRBV12-3 or TRBV12-4 and TRBJ2-7; 8 bases map to TRBD2. Trimming removed 0 bases from V and 5 bases from J; junction bases left unmatched: 6. The CDR3 loop spans 15 amino acids.

The CDR3 nucleotides are TGTGCCAGCCAACAACTTCAAGAGACCCAGTACTTC. It translates to CASQQLQETQYF. The chain employs TRBV25-1 and TRBJ2-5; D unclear. The germline CDR1 and CDR2 sequences are MGHDK and SYGVNS. V was pared by 8 bases and J by 2 bases, with 9 bases between. CDR3 length: 12 residues.

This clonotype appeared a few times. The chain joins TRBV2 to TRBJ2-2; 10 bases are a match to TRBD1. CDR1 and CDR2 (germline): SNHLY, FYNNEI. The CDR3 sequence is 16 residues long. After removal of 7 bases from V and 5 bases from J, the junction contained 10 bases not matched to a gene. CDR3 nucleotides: TGTGCCAGCACCAAGGAGGACAGGGGGGGAACCGGGGAGCTGTTTTTT. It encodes CASTKEDRGGTGELFF.

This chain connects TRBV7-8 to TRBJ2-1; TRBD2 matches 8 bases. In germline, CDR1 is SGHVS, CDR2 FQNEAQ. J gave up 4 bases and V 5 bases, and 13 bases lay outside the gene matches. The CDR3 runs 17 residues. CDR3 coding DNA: TGTGCCAGCAGCCCCGCTTGGCGGGGGGACTCATACAATGAGCAGTTCTTC. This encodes CASSPAWRGDSYNEQFF.

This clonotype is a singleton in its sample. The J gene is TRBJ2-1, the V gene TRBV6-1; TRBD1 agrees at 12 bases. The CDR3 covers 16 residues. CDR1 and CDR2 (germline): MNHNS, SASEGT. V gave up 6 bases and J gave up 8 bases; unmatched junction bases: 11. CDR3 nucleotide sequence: TGTGCCAGCAGCCGCTGGGGACAGGGGGCGCGCGATGAGCAGTTCTTC. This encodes CASSRWGQGARDEQFF.

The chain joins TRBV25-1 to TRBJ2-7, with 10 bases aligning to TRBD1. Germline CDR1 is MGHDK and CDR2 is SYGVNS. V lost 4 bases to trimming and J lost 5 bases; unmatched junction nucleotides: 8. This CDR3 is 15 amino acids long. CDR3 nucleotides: TGTGCCAGCAGTGGCCTCCGGGACAGGGGCCACGAGCAGTACTTC. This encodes CASSGLRDRGHEQYF.

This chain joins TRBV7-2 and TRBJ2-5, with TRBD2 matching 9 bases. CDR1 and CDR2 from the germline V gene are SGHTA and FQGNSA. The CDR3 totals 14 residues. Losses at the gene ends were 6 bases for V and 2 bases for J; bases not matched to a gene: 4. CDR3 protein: CASSSSGRQETQYF. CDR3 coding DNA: TGTGCCAGCAGTAGTAGCGGGAGACAAGAGACCCAGTACTTC.

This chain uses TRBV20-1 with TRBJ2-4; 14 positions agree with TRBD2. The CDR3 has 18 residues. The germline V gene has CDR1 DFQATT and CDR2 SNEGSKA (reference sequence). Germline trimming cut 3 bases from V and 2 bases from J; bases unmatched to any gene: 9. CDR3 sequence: CSASRTSGGIRSKNIQYF. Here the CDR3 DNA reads TGCAGTGCTAGCAGGACTAGCGGGGGGATCCGATCCAAAAACATTCAGTACTTC.

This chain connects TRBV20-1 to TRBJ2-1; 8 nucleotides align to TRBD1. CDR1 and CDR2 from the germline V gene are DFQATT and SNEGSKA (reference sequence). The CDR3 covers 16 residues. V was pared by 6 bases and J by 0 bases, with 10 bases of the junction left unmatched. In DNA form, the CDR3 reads TGCAGTGCCGCCCCCCCAGGGGGCAGCTCCTACAATGAGCAGTTCTTC. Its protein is CSAAPPGGSSYNEQFF.

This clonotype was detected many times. The CDR3 bases are TGCGCCAGCAGCTTGGGTAGCGGGGGCGATTACAATGAGCAGTTCTTC. Translated, it gives CASSLGSGGDYNEQFF. The genes are TRBV5-1 and TRBJ2-1; TRBD2 matches at 9 bases. The CDR3 totals 16 residues. Germline V lookup: CDR1 SGHRS, CDR2 YFSETQ. J lost 4 bases, V lost 0 bases, and 5 bases had no gene match.

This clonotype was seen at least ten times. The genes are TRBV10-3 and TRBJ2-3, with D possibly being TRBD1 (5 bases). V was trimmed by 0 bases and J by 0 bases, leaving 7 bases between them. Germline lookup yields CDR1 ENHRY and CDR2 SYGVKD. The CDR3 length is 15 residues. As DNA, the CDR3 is TGTGCCATCAGTGAGTCGACAGCTAGCACAGATACGCAGTATTTT. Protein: CAISESTASTDTQYF.

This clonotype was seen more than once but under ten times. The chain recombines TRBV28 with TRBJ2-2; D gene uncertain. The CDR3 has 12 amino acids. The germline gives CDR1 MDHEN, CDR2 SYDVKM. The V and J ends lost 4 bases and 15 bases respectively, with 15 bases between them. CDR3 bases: TGTGCCAGCAGTTCGGGTAGTCGGGTGTTGTTTTTT. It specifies CASSSGSRVLFF.

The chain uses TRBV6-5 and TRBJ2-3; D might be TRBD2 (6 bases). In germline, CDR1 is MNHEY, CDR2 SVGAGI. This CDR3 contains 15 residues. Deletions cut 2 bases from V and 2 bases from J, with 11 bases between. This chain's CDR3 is CASSYKGLSTDTQYF. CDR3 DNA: TGTGCCAGCAGTTACAAAGGACTATCCACAGATACGCAGTATTTT.

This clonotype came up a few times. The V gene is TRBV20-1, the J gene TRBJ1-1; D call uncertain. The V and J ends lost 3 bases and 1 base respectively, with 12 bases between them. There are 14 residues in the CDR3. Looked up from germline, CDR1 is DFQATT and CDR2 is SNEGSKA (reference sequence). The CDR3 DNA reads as TGCAGTGCTAGCTTGGGCAAGGGGAACACTGAAGCTTTCTTT. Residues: CSASLGKGNTEAFF.

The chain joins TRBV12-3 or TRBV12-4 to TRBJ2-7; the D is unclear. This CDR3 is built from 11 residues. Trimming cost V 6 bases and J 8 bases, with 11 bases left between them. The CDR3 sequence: CASSQRVQQYF. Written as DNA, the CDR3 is TGTGCCAGCAGCCAAAGGGTGCAGCAGTACTTC.

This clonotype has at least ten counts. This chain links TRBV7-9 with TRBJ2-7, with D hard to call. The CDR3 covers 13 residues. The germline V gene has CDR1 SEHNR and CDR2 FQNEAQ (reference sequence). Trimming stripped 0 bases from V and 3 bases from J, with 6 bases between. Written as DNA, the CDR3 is TGTGCCAGCAGCTTAGCTACCCTCTACGAGCAGTACTTC. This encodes CASSLATLYEQYF.

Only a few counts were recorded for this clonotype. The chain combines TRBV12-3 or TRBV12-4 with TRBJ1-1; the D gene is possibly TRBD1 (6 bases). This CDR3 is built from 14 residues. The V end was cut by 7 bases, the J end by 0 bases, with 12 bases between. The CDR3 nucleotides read TGTGCCAGCACTGCGGACAGAATGAACACTGAAGCTTTCTTT. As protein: CASTADRMNTEAFF.

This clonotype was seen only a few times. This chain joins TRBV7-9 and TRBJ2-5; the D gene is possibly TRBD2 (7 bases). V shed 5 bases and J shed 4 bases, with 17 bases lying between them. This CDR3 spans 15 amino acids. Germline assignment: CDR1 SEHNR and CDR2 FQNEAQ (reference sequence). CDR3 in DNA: TGTGCCAGCAGCCCCGGTGCGGGGGCGCGAGAGACCCAGTACTTC. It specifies CASSPGAGARETQYF.

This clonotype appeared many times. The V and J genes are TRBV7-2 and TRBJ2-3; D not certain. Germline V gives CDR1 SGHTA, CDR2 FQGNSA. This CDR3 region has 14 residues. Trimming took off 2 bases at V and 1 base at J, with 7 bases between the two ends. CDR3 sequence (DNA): TGTGCCAGCAGCTTAATTTGGGGCACAGATACGCAGTATTTT. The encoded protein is CASSLIWGTDTQYF.